The clone carrying this TCR beta chain was observed once. The sample originates from a study of blood T cell repertoires in COVID-19. Study as a whole: Samples of COVID-19 (acute and convalescent) were obtained from the United States, Italy and Spain. In each case, the material was cDNA or gDNA derived from T cells, B-cell-depleted T cells, or PBMCs.

Methods used by the authors: Amplified reference gene primers provided the basis for estimating nucleated cell counts. Generated by immunoSEQ multiplex PCR, the TCRdb table keeps only in-frame clones and is missing some. V and J calls and clone size are copied from that table; D and trimming were computed from the DNA. The sample consists of 85,000 to 130,000 clones, roughly 92% of them appearing once. The CDR3 sequence is 16 residues long. Losses at the gene ends were 6 bases for V and 3 bases for J; bases not matched to a gene: 9. Germline assignment: CDR1 SGHRS and CDR2 YFSETQ. V usage is TRBV5-1 and J usage is TRBJ2-1, with 10 bases matching TRBD1. The specimen sequenced was peripheral blood. This clonotype was obtained from a man in his 70s with acute or convalescent COVID-19. CDR3 DNA sequence: TGCGCCAGCACCCGCCGCGGGACAGGGGACTACAATGAGCAGTTCTTC. Protein product: CASTRRGTGDYNEQFF.